This T cell receptor beta chain derives from a study of blood T cell repertoires in COVID-19. Study summary: Samples taken during acute and convalescent COVID-19 were collected in the United States, Italy and Spain. The analysed material was cDNA or gDNA that came from T cells, B-cell-depleted T cells, or PBMCs.

This clone was seen only a few times. In the authors' methods: By means of reference gene primer amplification, nucleated cell counts were estimated. Repertoires were generated with immunoSEQ multiplex PCR, while TCRdb's copy carries only in-frame clones and drops some. The D gene and trimming were derived from the DNA, and the V and J assignments and clone size from that table. Of about 190,000 clones listed, around nine tenths are singletons. Sequenced material: peripheral blood. The sequence was collected from a man in his forties with active or convalescent COVID-19.

The CDR3 nucleotides are TGTGCCAGCAGCTGGGGAGACTTTAATCAGCCCCAGCATTTT. Amino acid sequence: CASSWGDFNQPQHF. The chain employs TRBV3-1 (or the pseudogene TRBV3-2) and TRBJ1-5, with D hard to call. The germline gives CDR1 LGHDT, CDR2 YNNKEL (reference sequence). V lost 5 bases, J lost 4 bases, and 12 bases lay in between. The CDR3 length is 14 residues.